This entry describes one T cell receptor beta chain. Its antigen is unidentified. V was pared by 2 bases and J by 4 bases, with 8 bases between. Germline V gene data show CDR1 as MDHEN and CDR2 as SYDVKM. This CDR3 is 13 amino acids long. The data were obtained in a study of cytomegalovirus exposure and HLA in healthy donors. The PCR made use of 60 Vbeta and 13 Jbeta primers. The table came from immunoSEQ multiplex PCR; TCRdb's copy has only in-frame clones and leaves some out. In the table there are about 130,000 clones, 65% to 80% of which are singletons. Study-level findings and limits: High sensitivity and specificity were reportedly achieved when the classifier diagnosed cytomegalovirus status. Follow-up analysis seemed to connect common viral pathogens with several of the most significant clusters identified.

The sequenced sample was PBMCs. The sequence derives from a man younger than 40 in good health and CMV-seronegative. The chain is built from TRBV28 and TRBJ1-2; the D gene is possibly TRBD1 (6 bases). The CDR3 bases are TGTGCCAGCAGTTTAGCAGGGGTCTATGGCTACACCTTC. It yields the protein CASSLAGVYGYTF.